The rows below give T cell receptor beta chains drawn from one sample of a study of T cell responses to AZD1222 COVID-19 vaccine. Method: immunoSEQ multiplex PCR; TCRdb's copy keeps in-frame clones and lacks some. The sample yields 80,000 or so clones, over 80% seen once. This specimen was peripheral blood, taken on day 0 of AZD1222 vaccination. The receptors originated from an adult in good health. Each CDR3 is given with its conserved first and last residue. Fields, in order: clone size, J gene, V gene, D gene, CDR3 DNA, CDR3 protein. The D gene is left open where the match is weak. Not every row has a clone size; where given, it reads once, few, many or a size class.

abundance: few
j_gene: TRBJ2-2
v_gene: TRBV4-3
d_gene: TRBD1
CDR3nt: TGCGCCAGCAGCCAAGGGACAGGGGTCGGAACCGGGGAGCTGTTTTTT
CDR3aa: CASSQGTGVGTGELFF

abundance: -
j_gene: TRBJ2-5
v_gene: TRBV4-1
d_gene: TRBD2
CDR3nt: TGCGCCAGCAGCCAAGGCCATAGCGGGGGGGCGGAGACCCAGTACTTC
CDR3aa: CASSQGHSGGAETQYF

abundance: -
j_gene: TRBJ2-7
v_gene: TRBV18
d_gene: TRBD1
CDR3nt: TGTGCCAGCTCCCCTTATTTTACCGGGACAGGGGTCGACGAGCAGTACTTC
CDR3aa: CASSPYFTGTGVDEQYF

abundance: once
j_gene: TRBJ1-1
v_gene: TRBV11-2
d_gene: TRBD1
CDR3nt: TGTGCCAGCAGCTCGGGACAGGGGGCCCACACTGAAGCTTTCTTT
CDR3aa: CASSSGQGAHTEAFF

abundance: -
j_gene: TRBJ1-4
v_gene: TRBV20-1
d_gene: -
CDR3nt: TGCAGTGCTAGTGCAGGGAAGGAAAAACTGTTTTTT
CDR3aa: CSASAGKEKLFF

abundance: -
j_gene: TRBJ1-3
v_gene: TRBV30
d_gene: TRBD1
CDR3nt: TGTGCCTGGAGTCCAGGGGGCGCGGCTGGAAACACCATATATTTT
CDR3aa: CAWSPGGAAGNTIYF

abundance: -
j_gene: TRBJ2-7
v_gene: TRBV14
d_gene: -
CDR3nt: TGTGCCAGCAGATCAGGTCGCGAGCAGTACTTC
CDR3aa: CASRSGREQYF

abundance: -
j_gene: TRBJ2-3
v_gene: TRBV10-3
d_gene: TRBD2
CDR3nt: TGTGCCATCATGACTAGCGACCTTTTAAGCACAGATACGCAGTATTTT
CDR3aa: CAIMTSDLLSTDTQYF

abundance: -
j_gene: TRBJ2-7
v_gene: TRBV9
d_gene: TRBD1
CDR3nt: TGTGCCAGCAGCGTAGAGGGACAGGGTCCCTTCGAGCAGTACTTC
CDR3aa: CASSVEGQGPFEQYF

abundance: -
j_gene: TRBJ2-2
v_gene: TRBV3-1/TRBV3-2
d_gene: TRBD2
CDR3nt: TGTGCCAGCAGCCCTGCGGGAGACGGGGAGCTGTTTTTT
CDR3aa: CASSPAGDGELFF

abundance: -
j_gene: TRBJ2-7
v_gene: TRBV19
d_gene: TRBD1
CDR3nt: TGTGCCAGTAGTGGACGGACAGGGGGCAACGAGCAGTACTTC
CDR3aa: CASSGRTGGNEQYF

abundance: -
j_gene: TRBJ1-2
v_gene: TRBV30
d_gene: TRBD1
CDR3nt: TGTGCCTGGAGTTCCGGGACAGGGTTTGTGGATGGCTACACCTTC
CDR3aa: CAWSSGTGFVDGYTF

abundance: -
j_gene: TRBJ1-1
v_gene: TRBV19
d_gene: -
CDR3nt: TGTGCCAGTAGAAGGGAGGGGATGAACACTGAAGCTTTCTTT
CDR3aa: CASRREGMNTEAFF

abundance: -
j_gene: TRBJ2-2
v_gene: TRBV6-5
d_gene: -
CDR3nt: TGTGCCAGCAGTTCACCCTCGGGACGTAGCACCGGGGAGCTGTTTTTT
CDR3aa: CASSSPSGRSTGELFF

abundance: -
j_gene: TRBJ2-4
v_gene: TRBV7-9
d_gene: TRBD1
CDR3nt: TGTGCCAGCTCGTCACGGGACAGGGTGGGGAACATTCAGTACTTC
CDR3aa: CASSSRDRVGNIQYF

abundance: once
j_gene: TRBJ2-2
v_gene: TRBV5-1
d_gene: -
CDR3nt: TGCGCCAGCAGCTTGGTGGCCCTAGGTTGGGGCACGAACACCGGGGAGCTGTTTTTT
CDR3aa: CASSLVALGWGTNTGELFF

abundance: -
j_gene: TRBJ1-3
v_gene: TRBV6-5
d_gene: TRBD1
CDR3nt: TGTGCCAGCAGTCCGAGAGTGGACAGGGGGAACACCATATATTTT
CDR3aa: CASSPRVDRGNTIYF

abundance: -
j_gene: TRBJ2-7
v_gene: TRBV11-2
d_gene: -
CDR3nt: TGTGCCATCTCGAGCGAGAAAAGCTATTACGAGCAGTACTTC
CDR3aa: CAISSEKSYYEQYF

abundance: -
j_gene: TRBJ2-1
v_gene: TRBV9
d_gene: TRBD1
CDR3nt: TGTGCCAGCAGCGGCGGGGACAGGGGAACTGAGCAGTTCTTC
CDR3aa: CASSGGDRGTEQFF

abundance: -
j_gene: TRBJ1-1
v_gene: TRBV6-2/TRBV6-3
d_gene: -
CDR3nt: TGTGCCAGCAGTTACCCCCCTACAAGAAACACTGAAGCTTTCTTT
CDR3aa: CASSYPPTRNTEAFF

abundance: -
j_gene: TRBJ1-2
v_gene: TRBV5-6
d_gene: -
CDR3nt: TGTGCCAGCAGCTTGATTAGGGAGGGTGGCTACACCTTC
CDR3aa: CASSLIREGGYTF

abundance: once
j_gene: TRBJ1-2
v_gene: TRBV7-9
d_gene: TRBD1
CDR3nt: TGTGCCAGCAGCTTCCGGGACAGGGGTGGCTACACCTTC
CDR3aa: CASSFRDRGGYTF

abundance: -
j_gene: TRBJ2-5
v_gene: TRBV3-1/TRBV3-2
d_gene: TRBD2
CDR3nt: TGTGCCAGCAGCCCAAGAGCGGGGGCTAAAGAGACCCAGTACTTC
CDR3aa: CASSPRAGAKETQYF

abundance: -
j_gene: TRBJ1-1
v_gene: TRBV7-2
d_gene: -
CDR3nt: TGTGCCAGCAGCGGTCGTAGAGGGGGTATGGGTACTGAAGCTTTCTTT
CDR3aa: CASSGRRGGMGTEAFF

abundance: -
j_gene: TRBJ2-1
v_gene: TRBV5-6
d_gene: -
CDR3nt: TGTGCCAGCAGCTCGTGGAAAACAGGCGGTGAGCAGTTCTTC
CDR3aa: CASSSWKTGGEQFF

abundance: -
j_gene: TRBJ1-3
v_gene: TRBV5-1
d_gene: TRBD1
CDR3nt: TGCGCCAGCACGGAGGGGGCCCTCTCTGGAAACACCATATATTTT
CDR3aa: CASTEGALSGNTIYF